The T cell receptor beta chain described here comes from a study of cytomegalovirus exposure and HLA in healthy donors. Whole-study findings and limits: Follow-up analysis seemed to connect common viral pathogens with several of the most significant clusters identified.

The PCR was carried out with 60 Vbeta primers and 13 Jbeta primers. The table came from immunoSEQ multiplex PCR; TCRdb's copy has only in-frame clones and leaves some out. The repertoire holds around 110,000 clones, roughly 83% seen once, with almost 3% in the top ten. Note on this clone: The antigen is undetermined.

Sequences were obtained from PBMCs. The sequence was obtained from a woman aged 18-35 years in good health and CMV-seropositive.

CDR3 protein: CASSPYSGTDYYGYTF. The CDR3 nucleotides are TGTGCCAGCTCACCGTACTCCGGGACAGATTACTATGGCTACACCTTC. The J gene is TRBJ1-2, the V gene TRBV18, with 7 bases aligning to TRBD1. V was pared by 3 bases and J by 3 bases, with 10 bases of the junction left unmatched. Germline V gene sequence: CDR1 KGHSH, CDR2 LQKENI. CDR3 length: 16 amino acids.